This is a list of T cell receptor beta chains from one sample in a study of blood T cell repertoires in COVID-19. Clones were read by immunoSEQ multiplex PCR, and TCRdb kept only the in-frame ones, dropping some. The repertoire includes 260,000 or so clones, roughly 81% of them detected once, and 7.5% to 8% sits in the top ten. The specimen was peripheral blood. Receptors originate from a woman of 80 years or more with COVID-19, enrolled during active disease. CDR3s include the opening cysteine and the closing phenylalanine or tryptophan. Fields, in order: clone size, V gene, D gene, J gene, CDR3 protein, CDR3 DNA. A D gene is named only where the DNA matches it firmly. The listing skips clone size in some rows; elsewhere it reads once, few, many or a size class.

>.|TRBV12-3/TRBV12-4|.|TRBJ2-3
CASRPTTGDTQYF
TGTGCCAGCAGACCGACTACTGGAGATACGCAGTATTTT
>.|TRBV5-5|TRBD2|TRBJ2-7
CASSLVMVAGGRQYF
TGTGCCAGCAGCTTGGTGATGGTTGCGGGAGGTCGGCAGTACTTC
>.|TRBV5-1|.|TRBJ1-1
CASSLERAGSTEAFF
TGCGCCAGCAGCTTGGAGCGGGCTGGTTCCACTGAAGCTTTCTTT
>.|TRBV5-3|.|TRBJ2-3
CARSLFALDTDTQYF
TGTGCCAGAAGCTTGTTCGCTCTAGACACAGATACGCAGTATTTT
>.|TRBV4-1|.|TRBJ1-2
CASSQVAGRGGYTF
TGCGCCAGCAGCCAAGTAGCGGGCCGGGGTGGCTACACCTTC
>.|TRBV10-2|.|TRBJ2-7
CASSATGISYEQYF
TGCGCCAGCAGCGCTACAGGGATTTCCTACGAGCAGTACTTC
>.|TRBV5-4|.|TRBJ2-3
CASSFVSTDTQYF
TGTGCCAGCAGCTTCGTCAGCACAGATACGCAGTATTTT
>.|TRBV7-3|TRBD2|TRBJ2-1
CASSLGLAGVNEQFF
TGTGCCAGCAGCTTAGGGCTAGCGGGCGTCAATGAGCAGTTCTTC
>.|TRBV5-1|.|TRBJ2-5
CASSLGGGREETQYF
TGCGCCAGCAGCTTGGGGGGGGGCCGAGAAGAGACCCAGTACTTC
>.|TRBV28|.|TRBJ2-3
CASWSQPTDTQYF
TGTGCCAGCTGGAGCCAGCCCACAGATACGCAGTATTTT
>.|TRBV5-1|TRBD2|TRBJ2-1
CASYEGLAGGNEQFF
TGCGCCAGCTATGAGGGACTAGCGGGGGGGAATGAGCAGTTCTTC
>.|TRBV28|.|TRBJ1-2
CASSSRTVGGYTF
TGTGCCAGCAGTTCCCGGACAGTAGGCGGCTACACCTTC
>.|TRBV5-4|.|TRBJ1-2
CASSVDRPRGYGYTF
TGTGCCAGCAGCGTAGACAGGCCTAGGGGGTATGGCTACACCTTC
>.|TRBV10-3|TRBD1|TRBJ2-7
CATLFQTGGTYEQYF
TGTGCCACCCTATTTCAGACAGGGGGGACCTACGAGCAGTACTTC
>.|TRBV5-1|.|TRBJ1-3
CASSLQGGGNTIYF
TGCGCCAGCAGCTTACAGGGAGGGGGAAACACCATATATTTT
>.|TRBV6-5|.|TRBJ1-4
CASSSPGRANEKLFF
TGTGCCAGCAGTTCGCCCGGTAGAGCTAATGAAAAACTGTTTTTT
>.|TRBV27|.|TRBJ1-2
CASIARGKANYGYTF
TGTGCCAGCATTGCCAGGGGAAAAGCTAACTATGGCTACACCTTC
>.|TRBV6-5|.|TRBJ1-4
CASSYSGTFLFF
TGTGCCAGCAGTTACTCAGGGACTTTCCTGTTTTTT
>.|TRBV5-1|.|TRBJ1-2
CASGTAGSDGYTF
TGCGCCAGCGGCACCGCGGGGTCGGATGGCTACACCTTC
>.|TRBV5-1|.|TRBJ1-1
CASSLLPTRLAEAFF
TGCGCCAGCAGCTTGTTACCTACCCGACTGGCTGAAGCTTTCTTT
>.|TRBV2|.|TRBJ1-5
CASRQFSYQPQHF
TGTGCCAGCCGACAGTTCTCATATCAGCCCCAGCATTTT
>once|TRBV18|.|TRBJ1-3
CASSPPATARNTIYF
TGTGCCAGCTCACCACCGGCGACAGCCCGAAACACCATATATTTT
>.|TRBV5-6|.|TRBJ2-7
CASSLAGLKTYEQYF
TGTGCCAGCAGCTTGGCGGGACTGAAAACCTACGAGCAGTACTTC
>.|TRBV18|.|TRBJ2-5
CATRQGSETQYF
TGTGCCACCCGCCAGGGGTCGGAGACCCAGTACTTC
>.|TRBV30|.|TRBJ1-1
CAWSIADPVNF
TGTGCCTGGAGTATAGCGGACCCTGTAAACTTT
>.|TRBV6-1|.|TRBJ1-3
CASSFLGSGNTIYF
TGTGCCAGCAGTTTCCTAGGGAGTGGAAACACCATATATTTT
>.|TRBV28|.|TRBJ2-3
CASSLWSGAGTDTQYF
TGTGCCAGCAGTTTATGGTCGGGAGCCGGCACAGATACGCAGTATTTT
>.|TRBV6-1|.|TRBJ1-5
CASSERRGRNSNQPQHF
TGTGCCAGCAGTGAACGCCGGGGTAGGAATAGCAATCAGCCCCAGCATTTT
>.|TRBV7-9|.|TRBJ1-1
CASSLRRQSDNTEAFF
TGTGCCAGCAGCCTAAGGAGACAGAGTGATAACACTGAAGCTTTCTTT
>.|TRBV14|.|TRBJ2-5
CASSQMGQKRETQYF
TGTGCCAGCAGCCAAATGGGGCAAAAGAGGGAGACCCAGTACTTC
>.|TRBV7-9|TRBD1|TRBJ2-2
CASSSYRGPNTGELFF
TGTGCCAGCAGCTCCTACAGGGGCCCGAACACCGGGGAGCTGTTTTTT
>.|TRBV10-3|.|TRBJ1-1
CAISISPLSDASTQAFF
TGTGCCATCAGTATCTCTCCCCTCAGCGACGCTTCTACTCAGGCTTTCTTT
>.|TRBV3-1/TRBV3-2|TRBD1|TRBJ1-1
CASSHSTGQGAFF
TGTGCCAGCAGCCACTCGACAGGGCAGGGAGCTTTCTTT
>.|TRBV28|TRBD1|TRBJ1-5
CASNWGTGSNQPQHF
TGTGCCAGTAACTGGGGGACAGGGTCCAATCAGCCCCAGCATTTT
>.|TRBV6-5|.|TRBJ1-4
CASSSSATNEKLFF
TGTGCCAGCAGTTCCAGTGCAACTAATGAAAAACTGTTTTTT
>.|TRBV20-1|.|TRBJ1-4
CSAGPGQELFF
TGCAGTGCCGGACCAGGGCAGGAACTGTTTTTT
>.|TRBV18|.|TRBJ1-6
CASSPTVGRNSPLHF
TGTGCCAGCTCACCAACGGTGGGCCGTAATTCACCCCTCCACTTT
>.|TRBV28|TRBD2|TRBJ2-1
CATYGGGSYNEQFF
TGTGCCACCTATGGCGGGGGGTCCTACAATGAGCAGTTCTTC
>.|TRBV5-1|TRBD1|TRBJ1-4
CASSPGTGSYEKLFF
TGCGCCAGCAGCCCCGGGACAGGGTCATATGAAAAACTGTTTTTT
>.|TRBV11-2|TRBD1|TRBJ1-2
CASSSQRTGPGGYTF
TGTGCCAGCAGTTCACAACGGACAGGGCCGGGAGGCTACACCTTC
>.|TRBV18|.|TRBJ2-7
CASSPNTVSYEQYF
TGTGCCAGCTCACCAAACACAGTTTCCTACGAGCAGTACTTC
>.|TRBV6-1|.|TRBJ1-1
CASSEARFGIRGNTEAFF
TGTGCCAGCAGTGAAGCGCGTTTCGGGATTCGAGGCAACACTGAAGCTTTCTTT
>.|TRBV24-1|.|TRBJ2-6
CATSGSSRPAAGANVLTF
TGTGCCACCAGTGGGTCCTCCCGTCCCGCGGCTGGGGCCAACGTCCTGACTTTC
>.|TRBV7-2|TRBD1|TRBJ2-5
CASSSTGNRGYSLYF
TGTGCCAGCAGCTCTACCGGGAACAGGGGGTACTCATTGTACTTC
>.|TRBV7-9|TRBD1|TRBJ1-2
CASSLGQGKSYGYTF
TGTGCCAGCAGCTTAGGACAGGGGAAGAGCTATGGCTACACCTTC
>.|TRBV3-1/TRBV3-2|.|TRBJ2-1
CASSQGAGSYNEQFF
TGTGCCAGCAGCCAGGGGGCAGGTTCCTACAATGAGCAGTTCTTC
>once|TRBV6-1|.|TRBJ1-2
CASSEWEVPGYGYTF
TGTGCCAGCAGTGAATGGGAGGTACCAGGCTATGGCTACACCTTC
>.|TRBV18|.|TRBJ1-2
CASSPGQSRYGYTF
TGTGCCAGCTCACCAGGACAGTCTCGCTATGGCTACACCTTC
>few|TRBV25-1|.|TRBJ1-1
CASRETKDTEAFF
TGTGCCAGCAGAGAGACAAAGGACACTGAAGCTTTCTTT
>.|TRBV3-1/TRBV3-2|.|TRBJ1-1
CASSQGGAGGITEAFF
TGTGCCAGCAGCCAAGGGGGCGCGGGAGGTATCACTGAAGCTTTCTTT
>.|TRBV5-1|.|TRBJ2-1
CASSVSTRASLYNEQFF
TGCGCCAGCAGCGTATCGACTAGGGCGTCCTTATACAATGAGCAGTTCTTC
>few|TRBV27|TRBD2|TRBJ2-5
CASSPPGGAGTQYF
TGTGCCAGCAGTCCACCCGGGGGGGCTGGGACCCAGTACTTC
>.|TRBV27|.|TRBJ1-1
CASSLSSGRAGPTEAFF
TGTGCCAGCAGTTTATCGTCTGGCCGGGCGGGTCCCACTGAAGCTTTCTTT
>.|TRBV6-5|.|TRBJ1-1
CASSAPGAPNAFF
TGTGCCAGCAGCGCCCCAGGGGCACCAAACGCTTTCTTT
>.|TRBV28|.|TRBJ1-2
CASSFPVYYGYTF
TGTGCCAGCAGTTTTCCGGTGTACTATGGCTACACCTTC
>.|TRBV14|TRBD2|TRBJ2-1
CASSQAGLVRNEQFF
TGTGCCAGCAGCCAAGCCGGACTAGTGAGAAATGAGCAGTTCTTC
>.|TRBV4-2|.|TRBJ1-2
CASSQENFVEGNGYTF
TGTGCCAGCAGCCAAGAGAACTTTGTGGAGGGGAATGGCTACACCTTC
>.|TRBV6-6|.|TRBJ1-1
CASAYTEAFF
TGTGCCAGCGCGTACACTGAAGCTTTCTTT
>.|TRBV6-4|TRBD2|TRBJ2-1
CASSDGRGVDEQFF
TGTGCCAGCAGTGACGGGCGGGGGGTCGATGAGCAGTTCTTC